This TCR beta chain was sequenced during a study of siplizumab effects on memory and regulatory T cells. Regarding the study as a whole: Alloreactive sequences tracing back to unstimulated CD4+ memory cells fell significantly with siplizumab.

Comment on this clone: Its antigen is not known.

Germline V gives CDR1 SGHTA, CDR2 FQGTGA. Trimming cost V 0 bases and J 2 bases, with 3 bases left between them. The CDR3 extends over 13 amino acids. Data came from immunoSEQ multiplex PCR; TCRdb stores just in-frame clones and leaves some out. The data hold 50,000 to 60,000 clones, with roughly nine tenths observed a single time. This rearrangement joins TRBV7-3 to TRBJ2-3; no clear D gene. The material sequenced was naive CD8+ T cells sorted from blood. The TCR was taken from a human donor in good health. The CDR3 is CASSLTPTDTQYF. DNA for the CDR3: TGTGCCAGCAGCTTAACTCCCACAGATACGCAGTATTTT.